This T cell receptor (beta chain) derives from a study of shared clonotypes between healthy human individuals. Findings of the study overall: The study generally estimated greater richness for naive than memory subsets. Read depth was anticipated to influence clonotype sharing among donors.

Germline CDR1 SEHNR, CDR2 FQNEAQ (reference sequence). The CDR3 is made up of 15 amino acids. V shed 5 bases and J 2 bases; nucleotides not matched to a gene: 8. With respect to this clone: Its antigen is not known.

CD45RO-negative, CCR7-selected cells formed the naive CD8 fraction, which excluded terminally differentiated effector memory CD45RA+ cells. The repertoire was sequenced with immunoSEQ multiplex PCR; TCRdb's copy has only in-frame clones and lacks some. The data contain about 2,100,000 clones, about 93% of them singletons. The rearrangement links TRBV7-9 to TRBJ2-5, with TRBD1 matching 7 bases. Material: naive CD8+ T cells from PBMCs. This clonotype was obtained from a man younger than 35 in good health. Some clones in this sample may be carry-over from other donors' samples. The CDR3 nucleotides read TGTGCCAGCAGCGAACGACAGGGTCGGCAAGAGACCCAGTACTTC. Protein sequence: CASSERQGRQETQYF.